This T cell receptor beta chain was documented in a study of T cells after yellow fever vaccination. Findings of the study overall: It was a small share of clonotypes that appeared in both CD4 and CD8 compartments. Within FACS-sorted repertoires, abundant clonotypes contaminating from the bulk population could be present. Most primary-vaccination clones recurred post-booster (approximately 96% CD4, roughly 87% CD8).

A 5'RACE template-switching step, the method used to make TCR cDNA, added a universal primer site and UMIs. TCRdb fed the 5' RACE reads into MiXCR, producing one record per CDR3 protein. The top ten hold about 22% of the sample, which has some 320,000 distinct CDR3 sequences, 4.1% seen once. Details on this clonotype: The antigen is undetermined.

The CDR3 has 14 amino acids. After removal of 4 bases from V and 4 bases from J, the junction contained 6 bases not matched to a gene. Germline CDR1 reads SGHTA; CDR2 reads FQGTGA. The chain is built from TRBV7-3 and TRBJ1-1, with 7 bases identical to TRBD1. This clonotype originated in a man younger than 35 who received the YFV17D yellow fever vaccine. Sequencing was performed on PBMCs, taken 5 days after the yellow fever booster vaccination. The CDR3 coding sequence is TGTGCCAGCAGCTCACAGGGGTTCGGCACTGAAGCTTTCTTT. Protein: CASSSQGFGTEAFF.